A selection of T cell receptor beta chains follows, all from one sample in a study of blood T cell repertoires in COVID-19. TCRdb's table, derived via immunoSEQ multiplex PCR, lists solely in-frame clones and lacks some. This table has about 42,000 clones, around four fifths appearing once. The sample consisted of peripheral blood. The receptor source for this set is a man aged 45-65 years with active COVID-19. CDR3s include the opening cysteine and the closing phenylalanine or tryptophan. Fields, in order: clone size, J gene, V gene, D gene, CDR3 protein, CDR3 DNA. D genes are given only for firm matches. Where a row states a size, it is once, few, many or the class of an expanded clone; other rows omit it.

clone size: -
J gene: TRBJ2-7
V gene: TRBV5-4
D gene: TRBD1
CDR3 protein: CASSLAQGAHEQYF
CDR3 DNA: TGTGCCAGCAGCTTGGCACAGGGGGCGCACGAGCAGTACTTC

clone size: -
J gene: TRBJ2-7
V gene: TRBV7-2
D gene: -
CDR3 protein: CASAASIYEQYF
CDR3 DNA: TGTGCCAGCGCTGCCTCTATCTACGAGCAGTACTTC

clone size: -
J gene: TRBJ2-2
V gene: TRBV24-1
D gene: TRBD1
CDR3 protein: CATKGQTGRAGELFF
CDR3 DNA: TGTGCCACCAAAGGTCAGACAGGGAGAGCCGGGGAGCTGTTTTTT

clone size: -
J gene: TRBJ1-5
V gene: TRBV2
D gene: TRBD1
CDR3 protein: CASSGQGRNQPQHF
CDR3 DNA: TGTGCCAGCAGTGGACAGGGGCGCAATCAGCCCCAGCATTTT

clone size: -
J gene: TRBJ2-1
V gene: TRBV27
D gene: TRBD1
CDR3 protein: CASSLRDRGGEQFF
CDR3 DNA: TGTGCCAGCAGTTTACGGGACAGGGGCGGTGAGCAGTTCTTC

clone size: -
J gene: TRBJ2-7
V gene: TRBV29-1
D gene: -
CDR3 protein: CSTRVGQSYEQYF
CDR3 DNA: TGCAGCACGCGTGTGGGACAAAGCTACGAGCAGTACTTC

clone size: -
J gene: TRBJ2-3
V gene: TRBV7-3
D gene: TRBD2
CDR3 protein: CASSPLPSGGLLADTQYF
CDR3 DNA: TGTGCCAGCAGCCCGCTCCCGAGCGGGGGCCTTCTTGCAGATACGCAGTATTTT

clone size: -
J gene: TRBJ2-7
V gene: TRBV29-1
D gene: -
CDR3 protein: CSVEGGEGGSYEQYF
CDR3 DNA: TGCAGCGTTGAGGGGGGAGAGGGAGGCTCCTACGAGCAGTACTTC

clone size: few
J gene: TRBJ2-6
V gene: TRBV5-1
D gene: TRBD1
CDR3 protein: CASSLAGQVASGANVLTF
CDR3 DNA: TGCGCCAGCAGCTTGGCGGGACAGGTCGCCTCTGGGGCCAACGTCCTGACTTTC

clone size: -
J gene: TRBJ2-7
V gene: TRBV30
D gene: -
CDR3 protein: CAWRSVAYEQYF
CDR3 DNA: TGTGCCTGGAGGTCCGTTGCCTACGAGCAGTACTTC

clone size: -
J gene: TRBJ1-6
V gene: TRBV5-6
D gene: TRBD1
CDR3 protein: CASSRLGDRGPYNSPLHF
CDR3 DNA: TGTGCCAGCAGTCGGTTGGGGGACAGGGGGCCCTATAATTCACCCCTCCACTTT

clone size: once
J gene: TRBJ2-3
V gene: TRBV9
D gene: TRBD2
CDR3 protein: CASSEKGLAGLDTQYF
CDR3 DNA: TGTGCCAGCAGCGAGAAGGGACTAGCGGGGTTGGATACGCAGTATTTT

clone size: -
J gene: TRBJ2-7
V gene: TRBV7-9
D gene: -
CDR3 protein: CASSRQITYEQYF
CDR3 DNA: TGTGCCAGCAGCAGACAGATAACCTACGAGCAGTACTTC

clone size: -
J gene: TRBJ2-7
V gene: TRBV2
D gene: -
CDR3 protein: CASRAGFGESYEQYF
CDR3 DNA: TGTGCCAGCAGGGCAGGGTTCGGAGAGTCCTACGAGCAGTACTTC

clone size: -
J gene: TRBJ2-7
V gene: TRBV7-9
D gene: TRBD2
CDR3 protein: CASSTRTSGRWTYEQYF
CDR3 DNA: TGTGCCAGCAGCACGCGGACTAGCGGGCGCTGGACCTACGAGCAGTACTTC

clone size: -
J gene: TRBJ2-7
V gene: TRBV4-1
D gene: -
CDR3 protein: CASSQSPGSAPYEQYF
CDR3 DNA: TGCGCCAGCAGCCAATCCCCGGGGTCGGCTCCCTACGAGCAGTACTTC

clone size: -
J gene: TRBJ2-2
V gene: TRBV19
D gene: TRBD2
CDR3 protein: CASRPRGGANTGELFF
CDR3 DNA: TGTGCCAGTCGGCCCCGGGGGGGGGCGAACACCGGGGAGCTGTTTTTT

clone size: -
J gene: TRBJ2-7
V gene: TRBV28
D gene: TRBD2
CDR3 protein: CASSPPLGGRHF
CDR3 DNA: TGTGCCAGCAGTCCACCTCTGGGAGGGAGACACTTC

clone size: -
J gene: TRBJ1-6
V gene: TRBV28
D gene: TRBD1
CDR3 protein: CASRDWGQGHSPLHF
CDR3 DNA: TGTGCCAGCAGGGATTGGGGACAGGGTCATTCACCCCTCCACTTT

clone size: -
J gene: TRBJ1-4
V gene: TRBV6-5
D gene: -
CDR3 protein: CASSRSTARGEKLFF
CDR3 DNA: TGTGCCAGCAGTCGGTCAACGGCCAGGGGCGAAAAACTGTTTTTT

clone size: -
J gene: TRBJ2-1
V gene: TRBV7-2
D gene: TRBD1
CDR3 protein: CASRPTGDNEQFF
CDR3 DNA: TGTGCCAGCAGACCCACAGGGGACAATGAGCAGTTCTTC

clone size: -
J gene: TRBJ1-3
V gene: TRBV28
D gene: TRBD1
CDR3 protein: CASTGVWTGPSGNTIYF
CDR3 DNA: TGTGCCAGCACGGGGGTCTGGACAGGGCCCTCTGGAAACACCATATATTTT

clone size: once
J gene: TRBJ1-1
V gene: TRBV5-1
D gene: -
CDR3 protein: CASSEQGNTEAFF
CDR3 DNA: TGCGCCAGCAGCGAACAGGGGAACACTGAAGCTTTCTTT

clone size: few
J gene: TRBJ2-7
V gene: TRBV4-3
D gene: TRBD2
CDR3 protein: CASSQETSGSDWQYF
CDR3 DNA: TGCGCCAGCAGCCAAGAGACTAGCGGGAGTGACTGGCAGTACTTC

clone size: -
J gene: TRBJ2-3
V gene: TRBV3-1/TRBV3-2
D gene: TRBD2
CDR3 protein: CASSQDIGGGRTDTQYF
CDR3 DNA: TGTGCCAGCAGCCAAGATATAGGCGGGGGGCGGACAGATACGCAGTATTTT

clone size: -
J gene: TRBJ2-7
V gene: TRBV3-1/TRBV3-2
D gene: TRBD2
CDR3 protein: CASSYGLAGGYEQYF
CDR3 DNA: TGTGCCAGCAGCTACGGCCTAGCGGGAGGCTACGAGCAGTACTTC

clone size: -
J gene: TRBJ2-2
V gene: TRBV7-2
D gene: -
CDR3 protein: CASSLRAGAYTGELFF
CDR3 DNA: TGTGCCAGCAGCTTGCGGGCAGGGGCATACACCGGGGAGCTGTTTTTT

clone size: -
J gene: TRBJ1-1
V gene: TRBV18
D gene: -
CDR3 protein: CASSPRMNTEAFF
CDR3 DNA: TGTGCCAGCTCACCCCGTATGAACACTGAAGCTTTCTTT

clone size: -
J gene: TRBJ1-1
V gene: TRBV19
D gene: -
CDR3 protein: CASRLTGIQTEAFF
CDR3 DNA: TGTGCCAGTAGACTGACAGGCATTCAAACTGAAGCTTTCTTT

clone size: once
J gene: TRBJ1-5
V gene: TRBV6-1
D gene: TRBD1
CDR3 protein: CASSGDRDNGKQPQHF
CDR3 DNA: TGTGCCAGCAGTGGAGACAGGGATAATGGTAAGCAGCCCCAGCATTTT

clone size: -
J gene: TRBJ2-2
V gene: TRBV6-5
D gene: -
CDR3 protein: CASSYGGNTGELFF
CDR3 DNA: TGTGCCAGCAGTTATGGCGGTAACACCGGGGAGCTGTTTTTT

clone size: -
J gene: TRBJ1-5
V gene: TRBV24-1
D gene: -
CDR3 protein: CATSDQGGQPQHF
CDR3 DNA: TGTGCCACCAGTGACCAGGGTGGTCAGCCCCAGCATTTT

clone size: -
J gene: TRBJ2-5
V gene: TRBV3-1/TRBV3-2
D gene: TRBD2
CDR3 protein: CASRTSGPQETQYF
CDR3 DNA: TGTGCCTCCAGGACTAGCGGTCCCCAAGAGACCCAGTACTTC

clone size: -
J gene: TRBJ2-7
V gene: TRBV9
D gene: TRBD2
CDR3 protein: CASSPFSGSYEQYF
CDR3 DNA: TGTGCCAGCAGCCCCTTTAGCGGGAGCTACGAGCAGTACTTC

clone size: -
J gene: TRBJ2-7
V gene: TRBV7-2
D gene: TRBD2
CDR3 protein: CASSGGRLAGVTEQYF
CDR3 DNA: TGTGCCAGCAGCGGAGGAAGACTAGCGGGAGTAACCGAGCAGTACTTC

clone size: -
J gene: TRBJ2-7
V gene: TRBV5-1
D gene: TRBD2
CDR3 protein: CASSLGGLATYEQYF
CDR3 DNA: TGCGCCAGCAGCTTGGGCGGACTAGCTACCTACGAGCAGTACTTC

clone size: -
J gene: TRBJ2-1
V gene: TRBV7-2
D gene: -
CDR3 protein: CASNLNSGNNEQFF
CDR3 DNA: TGTGCCAGCAACCTAAATAGCGGAAACAATGAGCAGTTCTTC

clone size: -
J gene: TRBJ2-1
V gene: TRBV11-1
D gene: -
CDR3 protein: CASSLATAGARNEQFF
CDR3 DNA: TGTGCCAGCAGCTTAGCGACCGCGGGGGCCAGGAATGAGCAGTTCTTC

clone size: -
J gene: TRBJ2-7
V gene: TRBV9
D gene: -
CDR3 protein: CASSVGGSSYEQYF
CDR3 DNA: TGTGCCAGCAGCGTAGGCGGTAGCTCCTACGAGCAGTACTTC

clone size: -
J gene: TRBJ1-5
V gene: TRBV27
D gene: -
CDR3 protein: CASSSSGLGERPQHF
CDR3 DNA: TGTGCCAGCAGTTCCTCGGGACTAGGAGAGCGCCCCCAGCATTTT

clone size: -
J gene: TRBJ2-1
V gene: TRBV14
D gene: -
CDR3 protein: CASSQLGGLASYNEQFF
CDR3 DNA: TGTGCCAGCAGCCAATTAGGAGGCCTAGCGAGTTACAATGAGCAGTTCTTC

clone size: -
J gene: TRBJ2-3
V gene: TRBV5-1
D gene: TRBD2
CDR3 protein: CASSPSGGQADTQYF
CDR3 DNA: TGCGCCAGCAGCCCCTCGGGGGGGCAAGCAGATACGCAGTATTTT